This T cell receptor beta chain was recorded in a study of cytomegalovirus exposure and HLA in healthy donors. Use of 60 Vbeta and 13 Jbeta primers characterized the PCR. Measured with immunoSEQ multiplex PCR; TCRdb has only the in-frame clones, and not every one. The table shows around 150,000 clones, with 68% occurring only once. Trimming pared 4 bases from V and 0 bases from J, leaving 12 bases between. CDR1 is LNHDA, CDR2 SQIVND, per germline (reference sequence). The CDR3 is 16 residues long. Donors showed nominal health when sampled, although they likely had unrecorded immune exposures. The sequence was collected from a man between 60 and 70 years old in good health and CMV-seronegative. Sample: PBMCs. The chain employs TRBV19 and TRBJ2-2; a possible D gene is TRBD2 (5 bases). The CDR3 bases are TGTGCCAGTAGTACCCGAATCGGGGCGAACACCGGGGAGCTGTTTTTT. Protein sequence: CASSTRIGANTGELFF.